A selection of T cell receptor beta chains follows, all from one sample in a study of shared clonotypes between healthy human individuals. TCRdb's table, derived via immunoSEQ multiplex PCR, lists solely in-frame clones and lacks some. The sample lists some 1.1 million clones, roughly 77% occurring once. The source material was memory CD4+ T cells from PBMCs. All receptors come from a man younger than 30 in good health. Some clones in this sample may be carry-over from other donors' samples. The CDR3 runs from the conserved cysteine through the conserved F or W. Fields, in order: D gene, V gene, J gene, clone size, CDR3 DNA, CDR3 protein. A D gene is named only where the DNA matches it firmly. The size entry is marked missing in some rows and otherwise reads once, few, many or a size class.

>TRBD1|TRBV10-2|TRBJ1-1|few
TGCGCCAGCACCTGGGACAGGGAGTCTGAAGCTTTCTTT
CASTWDRESEAFF
>TRBD1|TRBV9|TRBJ1-2|-
TGTGCCAGCAGCCCAGGACAGGGGGACTATGGCTACACCTTC
CASSPGQGDYGYTF
>-|TRBV4-1|TRBJ1-1|-
TGCGCCAGCAGCCGGGGCACAGGGTACACTGAAGCTTTCTTT
CASSRGTGYTEAFF
>-|TRBV5-3|TRBJ1-4|-
TGTGCCAGCAGCTTGGGTTTCGGGAATGAAAAACTGTTTTTT
CASSLGFGNEKLFF
>TRBD1|TRBV4-3|TRBJ2-7|-
TGCGCCAGCAGCCGGGACAGACGCTACGAGCAGTACTTC
CASSRDRRYEQYF
>-|TRBV6-1|TRBJ2-1|-
TGTGCCAGCAGTGGGAATCGGGCAGGGGACTACAATGAGCAGTTCTTC
CASSGNRAGDYNEQFF
>-|TRBV5-1|TRBJ1-1|-
TGCGCCAGCAGTTTAGGACTGACTGAAGCTTTCTTT
CASSLGLTEAFF
>TRBD1|TRBV10-2|TRBJ1-1|few
TGCGCCAGCAGTGCAGGGGGCACTGAAGCTTTCTTT
CASSAGGTEAFF
>-|TRBV28|TRBJ2-7|-
TGTGCCAGCAGTTTATTGGGGGACACCTCTTACTACGAGCAGTACTTC
CASSLLGDTSYYEQYF
>TRBD2|TRBV6-1|TRBJ2-3|-
TGTGCCAGCAGTGAAGGTTGGGCTAGCGGGAGAATTGCGCGGACCACGCAGTATTTT
CASSEGWASGRIARTTQYF
>-|TRBV7-6|TRBJ2-5|-
TGTGCCAGCAGCTTAGTGCTTCAAGAGACCCAGTACTTC
CASSLVLQETQYF
>-|TRBV11-2|TRBJ1-2|-
TGTGCCAGCAGCTTAGAATTGGGGGATGGCTACACCTTC
CASSLELGDGYTF
>-|TRBV10-3|TRBJ2-3|-
TGTGCCATCAACGGCGGGAACACAGATACGCAGTATTTT
CAINGGNTDTQYF
>-|TRBV5-6|TRBJ2-5|-
TGTGCCAGCAGCTTGGCTTCAAAAGAGACCCAGTACTTC
CASSLASKETQYF
>-|TRBV6-5|TRBJ2-1|-
TGTGCCAGCCACGGGTGGGGGGGCGCCTACAATGAGCAGTTCTTC
CASHGWGGAYNEQFF
>-|TRBV5-4|TRBJ2-6|-
TGTGCCAGCAGCAGTGTGAAGGGAACTGGGGCCAACGTCCTGACTTTC
CASSSVKGTGANVLTF
>-|TRBV11-2|TRBJ2-4|-
TGTGCCAGCAGCTTAGCCAGTTGGGACATTCAGTACTTC
CASSLASWDIQYF
>TRBD2|TRBV25-1|TRBJ2-5|once
TGTGCCAGCAGTGATCCCGGACTAGCCCAAGAGACCCAGTACTTC
CASSDPGLAQETQYF
>-|TRBV5-1|TRBJ2-4|-
TGCGCCAGCAGCCCAGCCATGGGGAAAAACATTCAGTACTTC
CASSPAMGKNIQYF
>-|TRBV28|TRBJ2-3|-
TGTGCCAGCAGTTTTCCGGGTTTGGGTACGCAGTATTTT
CASSFPGLGTQYF
>-|TRBV5-4|TRBJ2-1|once
TGTGCCAGCAGCTTGGGTCTGGACGATGAGCAGTTCTTC
CASSLGLDDEQFF
>TRBD1|TRBV7-3|TRBJ1-1|-
TGTGCCAGCAGCTTATCCATTACCGGGACAGCGAACACTGAAGCTTTCTTT
CASSLSITGTANTEAFF
>TRBD1|TRBV27|TRBJ2-2|few
TGTGCCAGCAGACGGACAGGGATGAGCACCGGGGAGCTGTTTTTT
CASRRTGMSTGELFF
>-|TRBV20-1|TRBJ1-2|-
TGCAGTGCCAAAGAGGGGCACGGCTACACCTTC
CSAKEGHGYTF
>TRBD2|TRBV6-6|TRBJ2-1|-
TGTGCCAGCACCCACGGAGGCGGGAGCTCCTACAATGAGCAGTTCTTC
CASTHGGGSSYNEQFF
>TRBD1|TRBV28|TRBJ2-7|-
TGTGCCAGCAGTCCAACAGGGGTCTACGAGCAGTACTTC
CASSPTGVYEQYF
>TRBD1|TRBV5-1|TRBJ2-7|-
TGCGCCAGCGGCGGGACAGGGGATGTCTACGAGCAGTACTTC
CASGGTGDVYEQYF
>TRBD1|TRBV5-1|TRBJ2-7|-
TGCGCCAGCAGCTCGCCAGACAGGGGGCCGGACGAGCAGTACTTC
CASSSPDRGPDEQYF
>TRBD2|TRBV29-1|TRBJ2-7|-
TGCAGCGTCCCAGGCGGCAGCGGGAGCGCCTACGAGCAGTACTTC
CSVPGGSGSAYEQYF
>-|TRBV4-2|TRBJ2-5|-
TGTGCCAGCAGCCAAGATAAAGGGCTCTGGCAGTACTTC
CASSQDKGLWQYF
>-|TRBV27|TRBJ1-1|once
TGTGCCAGCAGCCACGGACCCCCGGACACTGAAGCTTTCTTT
CASSHGPPDTEAFF
>-|TRBV25-1|TRBJ1-1|-
TGTGCCAGCAGTGAGAACGGGGAGAACACTGAAGCTTTCTTT
CASSENGENTEAFF
>-|TRBV7-7|TRBJ2-1|-
TGTGCCAGCAGCTTAGGGACTTACAATGAGCAGTTCTTC
CASSLGTYNEQFF
>-|TRBV29-1|TRBJ2-3|-
TGCAGCGTTAGGCCCGAAGGGGGAGGCACAGATACGCAGTATTTT
CSVRPEGGGTDTQYF
>-|TRBV5-4|TRBJ1-1|-
TGTGCCAGCAGCTTACCTCTGGCGTCAGCTGAAGCTTTCTTT
CASSLPLASAEAFF
>-|TRBV4-1|TRBJ2-5|-
TGCGCCAGCAGCCCAGCCCGGAGTAGCACTATGGGAGAGACCCAGTACTTC
CASSPARSSTMGETQYF
>-|TRBV19|TRBJ1-2|-
TGTGCCAGTAGTATAGGGGGAAATGGCGTCTACACCTTC
CASSIGGNGVYTF
>TRBD1|TRBV7-2|TRBJ2-3|many
TGTGCCAGCAGCTTAGTAGGGGGCCCTAGCACAGATACGCAGTATTTT
CASSLVGGPSTDTQYF
>TRBD2|TRBV5-1|TRBJ2-1|-
TGCGCCAGCAGCTTGGAACCTAGCGGGAGTAATCAGTTCTTC
CASSLEPSGSNQFF
>TRBD2|TRBV9|TRBJ2-3|-
TGTGCCAGCAGCGTAGACCAGCGGGAGACGCAGTATTTT
CASSVDQRETQYF
>TRBD2|TRBV15|TRBJ2-7|-
TGTGCCACCAGCAGGGACCGGGGGGCTAGCGGGAGCCCCTACGAGCAGTACTTC
CATSRDRGASGSPYEQYF
>-|TRBV19|TRBJ1-5|-
TGTGCCAGTCGGAGGTCTAGCAATCAGCCCCAGCATTTT
CASRRSSNQPQHF
>-|TRBV30|TRBJ2-5|-
TGTGCCTGGAGTGTAAAGGGCTCGGTGTACTTC
CAWSVKGSVYF
>-|TRBV14|TRBJ2-5|-
TGTGCCAGCAGCCAAGTTCGAACCTTAGCGGCCCAAGAGACCCAGTACTTC
CASSQVRTLAAQETQYF
>TRBD1|TRBV18|TRBJ2-7|-
TGTGCCAGCTCACCCCGGGGGACAGGGGAGTCCGAGCAGTACTTC
CASSPRGTGESEQYF
>TRBD1|TRBV7-9|TRBJ2-2|-
TGTGCCAGCAGCGTCGGGACAGGGAAACTACTAAGAGCCGGGGAGCTGTTTTTT
CASSVGTGKLLRAGELFF
>-|TRBV6-5|TRBJ1-2|-
TGTGCCAGCAGTTCACCCCGAGGGGCGGACTATGGCTACACCTTC
CASSSPRGADYGYTF
>-|TRBV6-6|TRBJ2-2|-
TGTGCCAGCAGTGACACGGCGGCCACCGGGGAGCTGTTTTTT
CASSDTAATGELFF
>TRBD1|TRBV5-1|TRBJ2-3|-
TGCGCCAGCAGCTGGGGACCGGGACAGGCCACAGATACGCAGTATTTT
CASSWGPGQATDTQYF
>TRBD2|TRBV7-3|TRBJ2-5|-
TGTGCCAGCAGCTTAGCGGGAGGCTCGCAAGAGACCCAGTACTTC
CASSLAGGSQETQYF
>-|TRBV5-1|TRBJ1-4|-
TGCGCCAGCAGCTTGTTAGGGGACAAGGGGGAAAAACTGTTTTTT
CASSLLGDKGEKLFF
>-|TRBV28|TRBJ1-2|-
TGTGCCCTGGGGGGACTTAACTATGGCTACACCTTC
CALGGLNYGYTF
>TRBD2|TRBV7-9|TRBJ2-5|-
TGTGCCAGCAGCCTCGGGCTAGCGGGAGCTCGGGAGACCCAGTACTTC
CASSLGLAGARETQYF
>TRBD2|TRBV4-3|TRBJ2-3|-
TGCGCCAGCAGCCAAGATATGCTAGCGGGAGGATACACAGATACGCAGTATTTT
CASSQDMLAGGYTDTQYF
>TRBD2|TRBV11-1|TRBJ2-1|-
TGTGCCAGCAGCCAGGAAACGGGACTAGCGGGTTCCGGTGAGCAGTTCTTC
CASSQETGLAGSGEQFF
>TRBD1|TRBV7-2|TRBJ1-2|few
TGTGCCAGCAGCTTAGAAGTGACAGGGGGGCCTGGCTACACCTTC
CASSLEVTGGPGYTF